This T cell receptor beta chain comes out of a study of blood T cell repertoires in COVID-19. For the study at large: Sites in the United States, Italy and Spain provided acute and convalescent COVID-19 samples. T cells, B-cell-depleted T cells, or PBMCs supplied cDNA or gDNA.

CDR3 length: 14 residues. V shed 4 bases and J shed 2 bases, with 12 bases lying between them. Germline loops: CDR1 SGHDT, CDR2 YYEEEE. Generated by immunoSEQ multiplex PCR, the TCRdb table keeps only in-frame clones and is missing some. The sample has roughly 41,000 clones; over 80% are singletons. The clonotype originates from a man in his forties or fifties with active COVID-19. Sequenced sample: peripheral blood. This chain joins TRBV5-6 and TRBJ1-2, with D possibly matching TRBD1 (5 bases). The CDR3 sequence: CASSPLGGNYGYTF. Written as DNA, the CDR3 is TGTGCCAGCAGCCCTCTTGGGGGGAACTATGGCTACACCTTC.